The sequence of this TCR beta chain was determined in a study of beta chain features in type 1 diabetes. Study information: Patients shared similar age, gender and cell yields with healthy donors.

Whole-study results and caveats: Shortening of TCRB CDR3s, moderate but significant, appeared in all four CD4+ subsets of Type 1 diabetes patients. VDJ junctions from type 1 diabetes patients carried fewer insertions and larger deletions. Across patients, naive, central memory and Treg TCRB repertoires exhibited apparently greater similarity than was observed across healthy donors.

Trimming took off 6 bases at V and 6 bases at J, with 21 bases between the two ends. The CDR3 covers 15 residues. Germline CDR1 and CDR2: MNHEY and SVGAGI. This clone was counted only a few times. Its antigen is not known. The study reverse transcribed the entire isolated RNA, so it sequenced expressed TCRB transcripts. Samples of naive, central memory and regulatory T cells yielded a mean of around 3.8 million reads. Assay used: immunoSEQ multiplex PCR; TCRdb lists only in-frame clones, some missing. This sample has 600,000 to 750,000 clones, with around an eighth found just once. The source of this sequence is a man aged 25 to 45 with type 1 diabetes. The J gene is TRBJ2-7, the V gene TRBV6-5; D may be TRBD1 or TRBD2 (5 bases each). The sequencing input was naive CD4+ T cells from blood. The CDR3 nucleotides read TGTGCCAGCAGCCCGGCGAGGGGCGTTCGCGGCGAGCAGTACTTC. It specifies CASSPARGVRGEQYF.